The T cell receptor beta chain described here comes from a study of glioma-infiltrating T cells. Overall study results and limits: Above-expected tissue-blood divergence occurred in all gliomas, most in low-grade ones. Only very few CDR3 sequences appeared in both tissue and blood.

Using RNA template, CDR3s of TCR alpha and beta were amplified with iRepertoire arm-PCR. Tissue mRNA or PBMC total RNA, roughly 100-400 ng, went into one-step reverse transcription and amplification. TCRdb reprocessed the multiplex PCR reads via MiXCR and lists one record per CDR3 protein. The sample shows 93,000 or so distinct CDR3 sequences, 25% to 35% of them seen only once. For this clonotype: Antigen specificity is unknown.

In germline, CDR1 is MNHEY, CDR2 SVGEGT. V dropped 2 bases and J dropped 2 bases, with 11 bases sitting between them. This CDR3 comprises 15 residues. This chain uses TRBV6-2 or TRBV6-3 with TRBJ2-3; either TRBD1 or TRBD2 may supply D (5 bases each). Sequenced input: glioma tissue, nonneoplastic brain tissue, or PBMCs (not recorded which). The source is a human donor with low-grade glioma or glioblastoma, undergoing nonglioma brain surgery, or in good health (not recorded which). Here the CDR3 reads CASSYTSGPTDTQYF. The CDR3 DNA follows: TGTGCCAGCAGTTACACGTCGGGACCCACAGATACGCAGTATTTT.